This T cell receptor beta chain was identified in a study of CD8 T cells in Susac syndrome. The junction had 4 bases not matched to a gene; V was cut back by 0 bases and J by 4 bases. CDR3 length: 15 residues. Germline-derived CDR1 and CDR2 are SGHRS and YFSETQ. RNA in amounts of about 0.45 to 1 ug was reverse transcribed with random hexamers. A single record per CDR3 protein comes from TCRdb applying MiXCR to the immunoSEQ multiplex PCR reads. This table holds around 170,000 distinct CDR3 sequences, 85% to 95% found once. This clonotype was seen a few times. The chain couples TRBV5-1 to TRBJ1-5; 7 bases match TRBD1. This sequence was found in a human donor with Susac syndrome. The sample comprised CD4+ T cells from PBMCs. The CDR3 DNA reads as TGCGCCAGCAGCTTGGAGGGGGCGGGAAATCAGCCCCAGCATTTT. This sequence encodes CASSLEGAGNQPQHF.